The following is a T cell receptor beta chain sequence with its context. The junction had 9 bases not matched to a gene; V was cut back by 6 bases and J by 4 bases. Germline V gene sequence: CDR1 MRHNA, CDR2 SNTAGT. This CDR3 is 15 amino acids long. The sample is drawn from a study of blood T cell repertoires in COVID-19. At the level of the study: Acute and convalescent COVID-19 specimens originated in the United States, Italy and Spain. The analysed material was cDNA or gDNA that came from T cells, B-cell-depleted T cells, or PBMCs.

Source study methods: Scientists estimated how many nucleated cells there were by amplifying reference gene primers. Assay used: immunoSEQ multiplex PCR; TCRdb lists only in-frame clones, some missing. The DNA was the basis for D and trimming; V, J and clone size are from that table. This sample carries tens of thousands of clones, roughly 80% of them seen once, and the ten largest clones take roughly 12%. The clonotype originates from a human donor in a cohort sampled during active COVID-19. The rearrangement uses TRBV6-4 and TRBJ2-1, with 7 bases lining up with TRBD2. Specimen: peripheral blood. The CDR3 DNA reads TGTGCCAGCAGAGCCTTCGGCGGGAGTTACAATGAGCAGTTCTTC. It codes for CASRAFGGSYNEQFF.